This note documents a single T cell receptor beta chain sequence. Its target is unknown. This entry is derived from a study of blood T cell dynamics during melanoma immunotherapy. Whole-study findings and limits: The study could not tell melanoma-specific clones from general immune activation.

Clones were read by immunoSEQ multiplex PCR, and TCRdb kept only the in-frame ones, dropping some. The data hold some 12,000 clones, with 70% to 90% observed a single time. CDR3 size: 13 residues. Per the germline V gene, CDR1 is MNHEY and CDR2 is SMNVEV (reference sequence). V was trimmed by 10 bases and J by 0 bases, leaving 13 bases between them. Specified time point: week 3, after first cycle of checkpoint inhibitor. Blood was drawn before treatment and at week 3 after checkpoint blockade. The input for sequencing was blood, taken from a patient treated with checkpoint blockade. The chain carries TRBV27 and TRBJ2-7; D might be TRBD1 (6 bases). This clonotype was obtained from a human donor with melanoma. CDR3 DNA sequence: TGTGCCACACTGGACAGATACTCCTACGAGCAGTACTTC. This encodes CATLDRYSYEQYF.